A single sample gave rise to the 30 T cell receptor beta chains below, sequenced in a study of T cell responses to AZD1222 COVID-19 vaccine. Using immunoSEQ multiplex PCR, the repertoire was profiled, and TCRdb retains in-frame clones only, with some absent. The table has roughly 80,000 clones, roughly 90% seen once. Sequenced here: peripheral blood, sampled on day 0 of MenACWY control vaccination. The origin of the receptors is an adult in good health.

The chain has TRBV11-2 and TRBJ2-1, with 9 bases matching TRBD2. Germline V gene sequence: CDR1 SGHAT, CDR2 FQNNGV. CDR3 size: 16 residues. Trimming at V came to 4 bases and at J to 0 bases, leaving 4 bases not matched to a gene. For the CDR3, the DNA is TGTGCCAGCAGCTCCCTTAGCGGGAGCTCCTACAATGAGCAGTTCTTC. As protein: CASSSLSGSSYNEQFF.

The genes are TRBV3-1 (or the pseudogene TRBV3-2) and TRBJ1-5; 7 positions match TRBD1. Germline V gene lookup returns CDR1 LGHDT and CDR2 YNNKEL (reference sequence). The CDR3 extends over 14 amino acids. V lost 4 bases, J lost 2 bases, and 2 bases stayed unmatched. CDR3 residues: CASSPTGGNQPQHF. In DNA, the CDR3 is TGTGCCAGCAGCCCCACAGGGGGCAATCAGCCCCAGCATTTT.

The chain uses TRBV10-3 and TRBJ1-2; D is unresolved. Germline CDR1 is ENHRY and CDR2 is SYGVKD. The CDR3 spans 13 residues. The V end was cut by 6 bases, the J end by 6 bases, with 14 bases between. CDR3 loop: CAISSEAANGYTF. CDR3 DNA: TGTGCCATCAGCTCCGAAGCCGCCAATGGCTACACCTTC.

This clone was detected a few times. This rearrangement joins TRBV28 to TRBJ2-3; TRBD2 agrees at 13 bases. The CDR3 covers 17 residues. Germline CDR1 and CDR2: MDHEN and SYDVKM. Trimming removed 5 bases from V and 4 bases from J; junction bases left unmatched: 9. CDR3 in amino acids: CASSLGTSGAAADTQYF. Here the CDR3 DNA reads TGTGCCAGCAGTCTCGGGACTAGCGGGGCCGCGGCAGATACGCAGTATTTT.

The CDR3 spells CASSEPASGDQETQYF. CDR3 nucleotide sequence: TGCGCCAGCAGTGAGCCGGCTAGCGGGGATCAAGAGACCCAGTACTTC. V usage is TRBV10-2 and J usage is TRBJ2-5, with 9 bases that match TRBD2. The germline V gene has CDR1 WSHSY and CDR2 SAAADI. Trimming removed 2 bases from V and 2 bases from J; junction bases left unmatched: 6. This CDR3 is 16 amino acids long.

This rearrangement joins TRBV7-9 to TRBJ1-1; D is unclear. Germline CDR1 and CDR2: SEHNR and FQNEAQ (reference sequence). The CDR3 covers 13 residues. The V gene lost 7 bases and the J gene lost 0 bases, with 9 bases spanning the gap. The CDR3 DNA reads TGTGCCAGCAACCCGGGCATGAACACTGAAGCTTTCTTT. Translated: CASNPGMNTEAFF.

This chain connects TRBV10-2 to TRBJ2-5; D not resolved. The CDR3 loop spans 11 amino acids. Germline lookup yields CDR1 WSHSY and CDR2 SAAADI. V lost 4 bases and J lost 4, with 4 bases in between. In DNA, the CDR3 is TGCGCCAGCAGTGGGTTAGAGACCCAGTACTTC. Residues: CASSGLETQYF.

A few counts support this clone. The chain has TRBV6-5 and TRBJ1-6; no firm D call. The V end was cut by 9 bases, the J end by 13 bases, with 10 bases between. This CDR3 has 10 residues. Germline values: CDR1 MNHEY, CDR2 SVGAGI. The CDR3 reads CASGIRPLHF. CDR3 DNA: TGTGCCAGTGGGATACGGCCCCTCCACTTT.

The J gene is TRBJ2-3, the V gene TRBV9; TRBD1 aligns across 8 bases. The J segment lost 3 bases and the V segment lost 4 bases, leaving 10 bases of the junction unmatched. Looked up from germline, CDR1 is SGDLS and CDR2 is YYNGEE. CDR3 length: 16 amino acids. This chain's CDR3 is CASSSPSGGLTDTQYF. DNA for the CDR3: TGTGCCAGCAGCTCCCCTTCAGGGGGCTTGACAGATACGCAGTATTTT.

CDR3 DNA sequence: TGTGCCAGCATACTAGGTAGGGGCAATCAGCCCCAGCATTTT. Its translation is CASILGRGNQPQHF. J is TRBJ1-5 and V is TRBV28; D remains ambiguous. The CDR3 totals 14 residues. The ends were cut back, 7 bases at V and 2 bases at J, with 12 bases in the middle. Per the germline V gene, CDR1 is MDHEN and CDR2 is SYDVKM. The whole variable domain, filled in from reference TRBV28 and TRBJ1-5, reads DVKVTQSSRYLVKRTGEKVFLECVQDMDHENMFWYRQDPGLGLRLIYFSYDVKMKEKGDIPEGYSVSREKKERFSLILESASTNQTSMYLCASILGRGNQPQHFGDGTRLSIL.

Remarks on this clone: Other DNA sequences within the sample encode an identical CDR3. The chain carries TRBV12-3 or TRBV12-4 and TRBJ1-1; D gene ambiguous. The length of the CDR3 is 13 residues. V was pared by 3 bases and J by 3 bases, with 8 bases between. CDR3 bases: TGTGCCAGCAGTTTCACGGCCGACACTGAAGCTTTCTTT. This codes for CASSFTADTEAFF.

The CDR3 here is CASNIQGVNYGYTF. The DNA for the CDR3 is TGTGCCAGCAACATTCAGGGGGTCAACTATGGCTACACCTTC. The chain has TRBV28 and TRBJ1-2, with TRBD1 matching over 7 bases. The germline V gene has CDR1 MDHEN and CDR2 SYDVKM. This CDR3 region has 14 residues. Trimming removed 7 bases from V and 2 bases from J; junction bases left unmatched: 7.

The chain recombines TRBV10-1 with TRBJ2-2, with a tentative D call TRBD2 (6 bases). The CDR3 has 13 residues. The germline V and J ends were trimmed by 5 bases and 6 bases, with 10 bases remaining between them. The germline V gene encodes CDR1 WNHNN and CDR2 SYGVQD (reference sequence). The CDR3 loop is CASSLRGSGELFF. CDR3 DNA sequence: TGCGCCAGCAGTCTCCGGGGGTCCGGGGAGCTGTTTTTT.

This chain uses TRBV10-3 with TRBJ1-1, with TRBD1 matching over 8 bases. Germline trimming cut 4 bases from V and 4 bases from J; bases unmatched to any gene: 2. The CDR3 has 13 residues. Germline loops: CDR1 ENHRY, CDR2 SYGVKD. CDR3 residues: CAISGGQGTEAFF. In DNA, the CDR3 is TGTGCCATCAGTGGAGGACAGGGCACTGAAGCTTTCTTT.

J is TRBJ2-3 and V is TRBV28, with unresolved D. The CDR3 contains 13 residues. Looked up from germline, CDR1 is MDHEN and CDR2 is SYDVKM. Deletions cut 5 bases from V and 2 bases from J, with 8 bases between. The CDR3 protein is CASSDGFTDTQYF. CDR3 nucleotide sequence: TGTGCCAGCAGTGACGGATTCACAGATACGCAGTATTTT.

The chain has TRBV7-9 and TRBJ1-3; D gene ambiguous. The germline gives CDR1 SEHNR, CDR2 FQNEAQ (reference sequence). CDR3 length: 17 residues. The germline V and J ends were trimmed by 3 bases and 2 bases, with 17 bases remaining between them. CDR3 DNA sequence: TGTGCCAGCAGCTTCATTTCTCTTGGTCTAACTGGAAACACCATATATTTT. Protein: CASSFISLGLTGNTIYF.

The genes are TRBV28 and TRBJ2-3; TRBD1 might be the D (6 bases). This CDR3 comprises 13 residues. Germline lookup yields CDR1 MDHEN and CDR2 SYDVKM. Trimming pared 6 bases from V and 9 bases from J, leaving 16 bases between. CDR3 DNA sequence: TGTGCCAGCAGACAGGGCATCACTGGCACGCAGTATTTT. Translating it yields CASRQGITGTQYF.

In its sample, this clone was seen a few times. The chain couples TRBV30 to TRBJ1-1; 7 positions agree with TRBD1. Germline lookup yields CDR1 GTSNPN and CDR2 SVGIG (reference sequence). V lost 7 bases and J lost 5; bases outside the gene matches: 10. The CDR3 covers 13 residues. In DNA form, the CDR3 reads TGTGCCTCCGGGCTAGGGGGCGCGACTGAAGCTTTCTTT. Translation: CASGLGGATEAFF. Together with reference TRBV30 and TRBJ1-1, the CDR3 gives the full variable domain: SQTIHQWPATLVQPVGSPLSLECTVEGTSNPNLYWYRQAAGRGLQLLFYSVGIGQISSEVPQNLSASRPQDRQFILSSKKLLLSDSGFYLCASGLGGATEAFFGQGTRLTVV.

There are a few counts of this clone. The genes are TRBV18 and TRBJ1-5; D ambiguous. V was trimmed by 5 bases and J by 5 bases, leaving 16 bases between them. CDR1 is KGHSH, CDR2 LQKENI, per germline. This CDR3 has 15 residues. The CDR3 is CASSSRASRDQPQHF. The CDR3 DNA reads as TGTGCCAGCTCATCGAGGGCCAGTCGTGATCAGCCCCAGCATTTT. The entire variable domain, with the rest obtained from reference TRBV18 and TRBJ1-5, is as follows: NAGVMQNPRHLVRRRGQEARLRCSPMKGHSHVYWYRQLPEEGLKFMVYLQKENIIDESGMPKERFSAEFPKEGPSILRIQQVVRGDSAAYFCASSSRASRDQPQHFGDGTRLSIL.

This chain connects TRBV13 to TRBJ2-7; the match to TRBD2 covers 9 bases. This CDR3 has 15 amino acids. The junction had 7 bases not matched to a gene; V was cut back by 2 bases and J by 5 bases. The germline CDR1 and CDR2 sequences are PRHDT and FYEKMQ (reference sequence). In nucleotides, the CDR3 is TGTGCCAGCAGCTTATTAGGCGGGAGGGCCGACGAGCAGTACTTC. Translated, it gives CASSLLGGRADEQYF.

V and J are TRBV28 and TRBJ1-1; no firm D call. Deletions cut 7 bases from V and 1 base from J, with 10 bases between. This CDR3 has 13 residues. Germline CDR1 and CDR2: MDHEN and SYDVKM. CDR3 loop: CASTVSGNTEAFF. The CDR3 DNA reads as TGTGCCAGCACCGTATCGGGGAACACTGAAGCTTTCTTT.

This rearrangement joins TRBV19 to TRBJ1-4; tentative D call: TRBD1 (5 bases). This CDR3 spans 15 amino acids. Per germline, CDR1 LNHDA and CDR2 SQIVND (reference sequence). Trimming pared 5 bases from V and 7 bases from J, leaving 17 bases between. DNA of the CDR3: TGTGCCAGTAGTCACAGGCCTAGTGTGGCTGAAAAACTGTTTTTT. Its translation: CASSHRPSVAEKLFF.

This chain's CDR3 is CASSVVIGSYNEQFF. Here the CDR3 DNA reads TGTGCCAGCAGCGTAGTGATCGGCTCCTACAATGAGCAGTTCTTC. This sequence joins TRBV9 and TRBJ2-1; D is undetermined. CDR3 length equals 15 residues. In germline, CDR1 is SGDLS, CDR2 YYNGEE. Deletions cut 0 bases from V and 0 bases from J, with 7 bases between.

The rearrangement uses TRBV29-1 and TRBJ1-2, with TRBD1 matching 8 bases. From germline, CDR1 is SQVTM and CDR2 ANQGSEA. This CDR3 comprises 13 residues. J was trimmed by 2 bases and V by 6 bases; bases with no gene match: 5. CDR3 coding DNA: TGCAGCGTAGGGACAGGAGACAACTATGGCTACACCTTC. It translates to CSVGTGDNYGYTF.

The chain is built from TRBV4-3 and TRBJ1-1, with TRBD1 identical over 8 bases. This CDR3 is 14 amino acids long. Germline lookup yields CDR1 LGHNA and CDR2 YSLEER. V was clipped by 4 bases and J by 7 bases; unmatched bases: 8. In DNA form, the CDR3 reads TGCGCCAGCAGCCGATCAGCGACAGGGGTTGAAGCTTTCTTT. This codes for CASSRSATGVEAFF.

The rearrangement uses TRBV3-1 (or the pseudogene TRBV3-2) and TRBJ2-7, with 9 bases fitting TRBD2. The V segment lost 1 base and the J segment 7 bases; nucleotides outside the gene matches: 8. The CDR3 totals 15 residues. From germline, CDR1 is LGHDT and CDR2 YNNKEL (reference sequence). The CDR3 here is CASSQAPGLAWEQYF. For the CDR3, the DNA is TGTGCCAGCAGCCAAGCCCCAGGACTAGCGTGGGAGCAGTACTTC.

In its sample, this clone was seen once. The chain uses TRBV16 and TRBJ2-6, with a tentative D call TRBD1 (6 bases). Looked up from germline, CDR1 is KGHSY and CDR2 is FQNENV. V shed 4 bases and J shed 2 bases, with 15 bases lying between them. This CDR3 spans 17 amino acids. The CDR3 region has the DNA TGTGCCAGCAGCCTTACACAGGGTGTCGCTGGGGCCAACGTCCTGACTTTC. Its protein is CASSLTQGVAGANVLTF. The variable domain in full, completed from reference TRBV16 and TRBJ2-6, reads GEEVAQTPKHLVRGEGQKAKLYCAPIKGHSYVFWYQQVLKNEFKFLISFQNENVFDETGMPKERFSAKCLPNSPCSLEIQATKLEDSAVYFCASSLTQGVAGANVLTFGAGSRLTVL.

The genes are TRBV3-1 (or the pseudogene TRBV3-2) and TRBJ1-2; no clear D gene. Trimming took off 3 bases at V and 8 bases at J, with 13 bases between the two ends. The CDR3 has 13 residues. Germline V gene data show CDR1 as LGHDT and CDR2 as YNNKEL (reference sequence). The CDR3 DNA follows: TGTGCCAGCAGCCAGTTGACCGAAGGAGGCTACACCTTC. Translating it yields CASSQLTEGGYTF.

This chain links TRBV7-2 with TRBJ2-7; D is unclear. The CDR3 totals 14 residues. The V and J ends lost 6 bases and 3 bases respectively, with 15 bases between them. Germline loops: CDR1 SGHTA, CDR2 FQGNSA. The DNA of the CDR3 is TGTGCCAGCAGTCCCCGGTTAGTGAGCTACGAGCAGTACTTC. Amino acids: CASSPRLVSYEQYF.

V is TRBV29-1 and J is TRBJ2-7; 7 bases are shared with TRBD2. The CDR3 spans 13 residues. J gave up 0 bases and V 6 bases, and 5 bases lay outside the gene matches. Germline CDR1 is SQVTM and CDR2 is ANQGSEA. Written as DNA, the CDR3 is TGCAGCGTCCTAGCGGCTAGCTCCTACGAGCAGTACTTC. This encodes CSVLAASSYEQYF.